One and the same sample provided the 21 T cell receptor beta chains below, sequenced in a study of blood T cell repertoires in COVID-19. TCRdb's copy holds only in-frame clones and misses some; the assay was immunoSEQ multiplex PCR. The sample shows 150,000 to 200,000 clones, approximately 77% of them seen only once. The specimen was peripheral blood. The origin of the receptors is a woman at least 80 years old with active or convalescent COVID-19.

The V gene is TRBV7-2, the J gene TRBJ2-7; 7 positions agree with TRBD2. This CDR3 is built from 16 residues. Germline-derived CDR1 and CDR2 are SGHTA and FQGNSA. J gave up 6 bases and V 5 bases, and 16 bases lay outside the gene matches. CDR3 bases: TGTGCCAGCAGCCCCCTACTACTAGCGCGGGGTCGCGAGCAGTACTTC. Translation: CASSPLLLARGREQYF.

J is TRBJ2-2 and V is TRBV9, with D tentatively TRBD1 (6 bases). Per the germline V gene, CDR1 is SGDLS and CDR2 is YYNGEE. Trimming cost V 3 bases and J 6 bases, with 21 bases left between them. The length of the CDR3 is 17 residues. As DNA, the CDR3 is TGTGCCAGCAGCGAGGCCCCCGGGCAGGCAGGGGCCGGGGAGCTGTTTTTT. Its translation is CASSEAPGQAGAGELFF.

There are a few counts of this clone. J is TRBJ1-2 and V is TRBV28; 7 bases fit TRBD1. Germline CDR1 is MDHEN and CDR2 is SYDVKM. The length of the CDR3 is 14 residues. J was trimmed by 4 bases and V by 3 bases; bases with no gene match: 5. CDR3 protein: CASSLRQGSYGYTF. The CDR3 DNA is TGTGCCAGCAGTTTGCGACAGGGATCCTATGGCTACACCTTC.

The rearrangement links TRBV9 to TRBJ1-2; possibly TRBD1 for D (5 bases). Germline V CDR1 and CDR2: SGDLS, YYNGEE. V was pared by 0 bases and J by 6 bases, with 24 bases between. The CDR3 totals 18 residues. The CDR3 loop reads CASSVDQGLILGGDGYTF. CDR3 nucleotide sequence: TGTGCCAGCAGCGTAGATCAGGGCCTCATACTTGGTGGAGATGGCTACACCTTC.

V usage is TRBV5-1 and J usage is TRBJ2-1; D remains ambiguous. In germline, CDR1 is SGHRS, CDR2 YFSETQ. There are 14 residues in the CDR3. V was pared by 3 bases and J by 6 bases, with 13 bases between. The CDR3, as DNA: TGCGCCAGCAGCTCCTCCCCGACTGTCAATGAGCAGTTCTTC. Protein product: CASSSSPTVNEQFF.

The J gene is TRBJ2-1, the V gene TRBV2, with D possibly TRBD2 on 5 matching bases. The CDR3 has 14 amino acids. V dropped 7 bases and J dropped 2 bases, with 12 bases sitting between them. CDR1 is SNHLY and CDR2 is FYNNEI in the germline V gene. The chain's CDR3 is CASKKDSTYNEQFF. The CDR3 region has the DNA TGTGCCAGCAAGAAGGACTCCACCTACAATGAGCAGTTCTTC. Full variable domain (outside the CDR3, taken from reference TRBV2 and TRBJ2-1): EPEVTQTPSHQVTQMGQEVILRCVPISNHLYFYWYRQILGQKVEFLVSFYNNEISEKSEIFDDQFSVERPDGSNFTLKIRSTKLEDSAMYFCASKKDSTYNEQFFGPGTRLTVL.

CDR3 sequence: CASSLKGAGGISYEQYF. As DNA, the CDR3 is TGTGCCAGCAGCTTGAAAGGAGCAGGGGGGATCTCCTACGAGCAGTACTTC. The chain combines TRBV5-4 with TRBJ2-7; D is perhaps TRBD1 (7 bases). CDR3 length: 17 amino acids. V lost 1 base and J 0 bases, leaving 17 bases between the germline ends. Germline CDR1 SGHNT, CDR2 YYREEE (reference sequence).

The table lists this clone with a few counts. This sequence joins TRBV5-1 and TRBJ1-2, with D uncertain. The CDR3 runs 15 residues. Germline assignment: CDR1 SGHRS and CDR2 YFSETQ. V was pared by 0 bases and J by 2 bases, with 11 bases between. The CDR3 reads CASSLEAGRNYGYTF. Written as DNA, the CDR3 is TGCGCCAGCAGCTTGGAGGCAGGTCGCAACTATGGCTACACCTTC.

The chain employs TRBV19 and TRBJ2-7; 9 bases agree with TRBD1. V lost 5 bases and J lost 3; bases outside the gene matches: 11. CDR1 is LNHDA, CDR2 SQIVND, per germline (reference sequence). The CDR3 runs 16 residues. DNA of the CDR3: TGTGCCAGTAGTTCCCGAGAAGACAGGGGGGGCTACGAGCAGTACTTC. This gives the protein CASSSREDRGGYEQYF.

The chain has TRBV4-2 and TRBJ2-7; 11 bases map to TRBD2. Per germline, CDR1 LGHNA and CDR2 YNFKEQ. V lost 4 bases and J lost 2; bases outside the gene matches: 4. The CDR3 contains 15 residues. This chain's CDR3 is CASSPSSGRTYEQYF. As DNA, the CDR3 is TGTGCCAGCAGCCCCTCTAGCGGGAGGACCTACGAGCAGTACTTC.

The V call is TRBV4-1, the J call TRBJ2-5; possibly TRBD1 for D (7 bases). The CDR3 totals 18 residues. Trimming left V 4 bases short and J 0 bases short, with 21 bases between. The germline V gene has CDR1 MGHRA and CDR2 YSYEKL. CDR3 amino acids: CASSRKDLRDRNQETQYF. CDR3 DNA: TGCGCCAGCAGCCGAAAGGACTTGCGGGACAGAAACCAAGAGACCCAGTACTTC.

The chain joins TRBV5-5 to TRBJ2-3, with D unclear. Between the trimmed V and J ends, which lost 0 bases and 3 bases, there was a span of 5 bases. The CDR3 length is 13 residues. Germline V gives CDR1 SGHKS, CDR2 YYEKEE (reference sequence). CDR3 bases: TGTGCCAGCAGCTTGGGCAGAACAGATACGCAGTATTTT. Encoded protein: CASSLGRTDTQYF.

The V gene is TRBV18, the J gene TRBJ1-1, with TRBD1 matching over 8 bases. The V gene end was trimmed by 2 bases and the J gene end by 3 bases; junction bases not matched to a gene: 5. CDR1 and CDR2 (germline): KGHSH, LQKENI. The CDR3 totals 15 residues. DNA for the CDR3: TGTGCCAGCTCACCAACAGGGGGGAAGGACACTGAAGCTTTCTTT. Translation: CASSPTGGKDTEAFF.

This clone was seen more than once but under ten times. The gene calls are TRBV5-6 and TRBJ1-2, with D tentatively TRBD1 (6 bases). Germline V lookup: CDR1 SGHDT, CDR2 YYEEEE. Trimming shortened V by 4 bases and J by 1 base, and 11 bases separated the two germline ends. CDR3 length equals 14 residues. In DNA form, the CDR3 reads TGTGCCAGCAGCCGATGGGACATTAACTATGGCTACACCTTC. Its translation is CASSRWDINYGYTF.

The chain carries TRBV2 and TRBJ1-5, with 7 bases fitting TRBD1. This CDR3 contains 16 residues. Germline CDR1 is SNHLY and CDR2 is FYNNEI. V was clipped by 6 bases and J by 0 bases; unmatched bases: 8. The CDR3 DNA follows: TGTGCCAGCAGCCTCCGGGACAGATATAGCAATCAGCCCCAGCATTTT. As protein: CASSLRDRYSNQPQHF. The entire variable domain, with the rest obtained from reference TRBV2 and TRBJ1-5, is as follows: EPEVTQTPSHQVTQMGQEVILRCVPISNHLYFYWYRQILGQKVEFLVSFYNNEISEKSEIFDDQFSVERPDGSNFTLKIRSTKLEDSAMYFCASSLRDRYSNQPQHFGDGTRLSIL.

This rearrangement joins TRBV6-5 to TRBJ1-3; TRBD1 aligns across 9 bases. The length of the CDR3 is 14 residues. Germline CDR1 MNHEY, CDR2 SVGAGI. The junction had 0 bases not matched to a gene; V was cut back by 6 bases and J by 0 bases. The CDR3 reads CASRTGGSGNTIYF. DNA of the CDR3: TGTGCCAGCAGGACAGGGGGCTCTGGAAACACCATATATTTT.

In its sample, this clone was seen a few times. V and J are TRBV30 and TRBJ1-2; TRBD1 might be the D (5 bases). The CDR3 extends over 11 amino acids. The V end was cut by 5 bases, the J end by 8 bases, with 12 bases between. Germline assignment: CDR1 GTSNPN and CDR2 SVGIG (reference sequence). The CDR3 DNA follows: TGTGCCTGGGCTGGGGGGTTGGGCTACACCTTC. Residues: CAWAGGLGYTF. The entire variable domain, with the rest obtained from reference TRBV30 and TRBJ1-2, is as follows: SQTIHQWPATLVQPVGSPLSLECTVEGTSNPNLYWYRQAAGRGLQLLFYSVGIGQISSEVPQNLSASRPQDRQFILSSKKLLLSDSGFYLCAWAGGLGYTFGSGTRLTVV.

This sequence joins TRBV18 and TRBJ2-7, with a weak D call TRBD2 (6 bases). Per germline, CDR1 KGHSH and CDR2 LQKENI. This CDR3 region has 15 residues. V shed 0 bases and J shed 3 bases, with 12 bases lying between them. Written as DNA, the CDR3 is TGTGCCAGCTCACCACCGGCGGGGTTAGGCTACGAGCAGTACTTC. It encodes CASSPPAGLGYEQYF.

The chain uses TRBV9 and TRBJ2-7; TRBD2 matches 8 bases. Trimming removed 4 bases from V and 1 base from J; junction bases left unmatched: 4. The germline V gene has CDR1 SGDLS and CDR2 YYNGEE. The CDR3 extends over 14 amino acids. As DNA, the CDR3 is TGTGCCAGCAGCCCCTTAGCGGGATCCTACGAGCAGTACTTC. As protein: CASSPLAGSYEQYF. The full variable domain, rest sourced from reference TRBV9 and TRBJ2-7, is DSGVTQTPKHLITATGQRVTLRCSPRSGDLSVYWYQQSLDQGLQFLIQYYNGEERAKGNILERFSAQQFPDLHSELNLSSLELGDSALYFCASSPLAGSYEQYFGPGTRLTVT.

V is TRBV6-2 or TRBV6-3 and J is TRBJ1-2, with D possibly TRBD1 on 6 matching bases. The length of the CDR3 is 12 residues. Germline V CDR1 and CDR2: MNHEY, SVGEGT. V lost 6 bases and J lost 4, with 9 bases in between. This CDR3 is CASSRTAYGYTF. CDR3 in DNA: TGTGCCAGCAGCAGGACAGCCTATGGCTACACCTTC.

Here the CDR3 reads CASSALPGQGVNEGETQYF. CDR3 DNA: TGTGCCAGCTCAGCACTACCGGGACAGGGCGTCAATGAAGGAGAGACCCAGTACTTC. The chain joins TRBV18 to TRBJ2-5; 9 bases map to TRBD1. CDR1 is KGHSH and CDR2 is LQKENI in the germline V gene. The CDR3 length is 19 residues. Unmatched junction bases numbered 20, after V lost 5 bases and J lost 4 bases.